Listed below are T cell receptor beta chains from one sample, sequenced in a study of Ad26.COV2.S vaccination and SARS-CoV-2 variants. Some clones are missing from TCRdb's copy, which holds only in-frame ones; the method was immunoSEQ multiplex PCR. The sample lists some 480,000 clones, around 90% occurring once. The sequenced sample was peripheral blood, obtained in a trial of Ad26.COV2.S vaccine versus placebo. The origin of the receptors is a person aged 18-60 years who received the Ad26.COV2.S COVID-19 vaccine or a placebo. The CDR3 runs from the conserved cysteine through the conserved F or W. A D gene is named only where the DNA matches it firmly. Rows may omit the clone size; those that give it use once, few, many or a size class.

abundance: .
v_gene: TRBV19
j_gene: TRBJ2-2
d_gene: .
CDR3nt: TGTGCCAGTAGTATGAGACAGAGCACCGGGGAGCTGTTTTTT
CDR3aa: CASSMRQSTGELFF

abundance: .
v_gene: TRBV19
j_gene: TRBJ2-5
d_gene: .
CDR3nt: TGTGCCAGTAGTTCGGGCAGGCAAGAGACCCAGTACTTC
CDR3aa: CASSSGRQETQYF

abundance: .
v_gene: TRBV9
j_gene: TRBJ2-3
d_gene: TRBD2
CDR3nt: TGTGCCAGCAGCGAACTATGGGAGGGGACAGATACGCAGTATTTT
CDR3aa: CASSELWEGTDTQYF

abundance: .
v_gene: TRBV9
j_gene: TRBJ1-6
d_gene: .
CDR3nt: TGTGCCAGCAGCGTAGCGGGGGGTAGTTCACCCCTCCACTTT
CDR3aa: CASSVAGGSSPLHF

abundance: .
v_gene: TRBV6-5
j_gene: TRBJ1-6
d_gene: .
CDR3nt: TGTGCCAGCCGACCTGAGACAGATAATTCACCCCTCCACTTT
CDR3aa: CASRPETDNSPLHF

abundance: .
v_gene: TRBV3-1/TRBV3-2
j_gene: TRBJ2-1
d_gene: .
CDR3nt: TGTGCCAGCAGGGGTCGGGACTTCTACAATGAGCAGTTCTTC
CDR3aa: CASRGRDFYNEQFF

abundance: .
v_gene: TRBV19
j_gene: TRBJ2-7
d_gene: .
CDR3nt: TGTGCCAGTAGTGTACAGGGATTGTCCTACGAGCAGTACTTC
CDR3aa: CASSVQGLSYEQYF

abundance: once
v_gene: TRBV4-1
j_gene: TRBJ2-2
d_gene: .
CDR3nt: TGCGCCTCCGAGCCTGGGACTGATAACACCGGGGAGCTGTTTTTT
CDR3aa: CASEPGTDNTGELFF

abundance: .
v_gene: TRBV28
j_gene: TRBJ1-4
d_gene: .
CDR3nt: TGTGCCATTTCCCTCCGGGGGGCTATTAATGAAAAACTGTTTTTT
CDR3aa: CAISLRGAINEKLFF

abundance: .
v_gene: TRBV4-3
j_gene: TRBJ2-1
d_gene: .
CDR3nt: TGCGCCAGCAGCCTCGACGCGGTACGTCGGGGTGAGCAGTTCTTC
CDR3aa: CASSLDAVRRGEQFF

abundance: .
v_gene: TRBV5-1
j_gene: TRBJ2-7
d_gene: .
CDR3nt: TGCGCCAGCAGCTTAAGGGTTGGCTACGAGCAGTACTTC
CDR3aa: CASSLRVGYEQYF

abundance: .
v_gene: TRBV6-1
j_gene: TRBJ1-6
d_gene: TRBD1
CDR3nt: TGTGCCAGCAGTGCCCTCCACACAGGGGCGGGCAATTCACCCCTCCACTTT
CDR3aa: CASSALHTGAGNSPLHF

abundance: .
v_gene: TRBV6-2/TRBV6-3
j_gene: TRBJ1-5
d_gene: .
CDR3nt: TGTGCCAGCAGCCCTCGGCGGACAGATAGCAATCAGCCCCAGCATTTT
CDR3aa: CASSPRRTDSNQPQHF

abundance: .
v_gene: TRBV2
j_gene: TRBJ2-1
d_gene: .
CDR3nt: TGTGCCAGCAGTGAAGCTCGTGAGCACAATGAGCAGTTCTTC
CDR3aa: CASSEAREHNEQFF

abundance: .
v_gene: TRBV9
j_gene: TRBJ2-7
d_gene: .
CDR3nt: TGTGCCAGCAGCGTAGGGGTCGCGATTTACGAGCAGTACTTC
CDR3aa: CASSVGVAIYEQYF

abundance: .
v_gene: TRBV30
j_gene: TRBJ2-7
d_gene: .
CDR3nt: TGTGCCTGGAGTGACGGGGGCGAGCAGTACTTC
CDR3aa: CAWSDGGEQYF